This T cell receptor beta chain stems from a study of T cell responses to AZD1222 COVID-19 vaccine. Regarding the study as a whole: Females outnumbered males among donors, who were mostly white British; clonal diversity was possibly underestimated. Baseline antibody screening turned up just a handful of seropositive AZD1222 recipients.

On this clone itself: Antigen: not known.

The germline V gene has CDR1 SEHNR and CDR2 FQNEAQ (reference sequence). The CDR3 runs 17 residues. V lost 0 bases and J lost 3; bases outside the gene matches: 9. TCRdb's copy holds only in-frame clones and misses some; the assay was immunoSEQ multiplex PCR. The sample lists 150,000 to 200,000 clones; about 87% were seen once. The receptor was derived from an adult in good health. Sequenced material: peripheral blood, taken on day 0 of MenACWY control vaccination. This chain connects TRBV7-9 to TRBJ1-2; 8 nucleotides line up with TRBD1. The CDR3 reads CASSLALVGQGDYGYTF. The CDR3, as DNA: TGTGCCAGCAGCTTAGCGCTTGTAGGACAGGGAGACTATGGCTACACCTTC.